The 14 T cell receptor beta chains below were found in one sample sequenced in a study of T-cell reconstitution after alpha-beta-depleted transplantation in children. During its preparation, the TCRbeta library received unique molecular identifiers. TCRdb independently ran MiXCR on the PCR reads; one entry per CDR3 protein. This sample has 490,000 or so distinct CDR3 sequences, with roughly 10% found just once. Sequenced here: PBMCs, sampled before TCRalphabeta/CD19-depleted stem cell transplant. Receptors originate from a child under 10 years old with inherited bone marrow failure, due to receive a stem cell transplant.

The chain recombines TRBV7-2 with TRBJ2-3, with 11 positions matching TRBD2. V trimming: 2 bases; J trimming: 3 bases; junction bases outside the gene matches: 4. Germline V gene data show CDR1 as SGHTA and CDR2 as FQGNSA. The CDR3 contains 16 residues. CDR3 loop: CASSLTLAGGTDTQYF. The CDR3 nucleotides are TGTGCCAGCAGCTTAACCCTAGCGGGAGGAACAGATACGCAGTATTTT.

This clonotype has a count of ten or more. The rearrangement links TRBV10-3 to TRBJ2-7, with 9 bases aligning to TRBD2. The V gene end was trimmed by 3 bases and the J gene end by 4 bases; junction bases not matched to a gene: 1. The CDR3 consists of 13 residues. CDR1 ENHRY and CDR2 SYGVKD come from the germline V gene. The CDR3 here is CAISEAGGYEQYF. Here the CDR3 DNA reads TGTGCCATCAGTGAAGCGGGAGGTTACGAGCAGTACTTC.

This clonotype was counted at least ten times. This chain uses TRBV4-2 with TRBJ2-1; TRBD2 aligns across 11 bases. This CDR3 contains 16 residues. V shed 1 base, J shed 5 bases, and the junction held 4 bases outside the gene matches. Germline values: CDR1 LGHNA, CDR2 YNFKEQ. This chain's CDR3 is CASSQAGTSGHNEQFF. For the CDR3, the DNA is TGTGCCAGCAGCCAAGCCGGGACTAGCGGCCACAATGAGCAGTTCTTC.

This clonotype was recorded many times. The chain carries TRBV12-3 or TRBV12-4 and TRBJ1-2, with 7 nucleotides matching TRBD1. This CDR3 has 15 amino acids. After removal of 5 bases from V and 0 bases from J, the junction contained 6 bases not matched to a gene. The CDR3: CASSPIGQANYGYTF. The CDR3, as DNA: TGTGCCAGCAGTCCAATCGGACAGGCTAACTATGGCTACACCTTC.

This clonotype was detected only a few times. An end of the junction does not agree with germline; a read error may underlie this. This chain connects TRBV15 to TRBJ1-4; the match to TRBD1 covers 9 bases. Germline V gene sequence: CDR1 LNHNV, CDR2 YYDKDF (reference sequence). This CDR3 contains 12 residues. CDR3 nucleotides: TGTGCCACCAGCACAGGATCCGGGACAGGGAGTTTT. Translating it yields CATSTGSGTGSF. Full variable domain (rest looked up from reference TRBV15 and TRBJ1-4): DAMVIQNPRYQVTQFGKPVTLSCSQTLNHNVMYWYQQKSSQAPKLLFHYYDKDFNNEADTPDNFQSRRPNTSFCFLDIRSPGLGDTAMYLCATSTGSGTGSFGSGTQLSVL.

This clonotype was picked up many times. The chain has TRBV28 and TRBJ2-7; D call uncertain. V lost 3 bases to trimming and J lost 4 bases, with 7 bases between them. The CDR3 is 12 amino acids. The germline gives CDR1 MDHEN, CDR2 SYDVKM. The CDR3 loop is CASSFPFYEQYF. The CDR3 coding sequence is TGTGCCAGCAGTTTTCCTTTTTACGAGCAGTACTTC.

This clonotype was seen many times. V usage is TRBV18 and J usage is TRBJ2-2; D gene ambiguous. Trimming cost V 3 bases and J 5 bases, with 7 bases left between them. Germline values: CDR1 KGHSH, CDR2 LQKENI. The CDR3 contains 13 residues. The chain's CDR3 is CASSPEETGELFF. DNA of the CDR3: TGTGCCAGCTCACCGGAAGAAACCGGGGAGCTGTTTTTT.

The chain recombines TRBV28 with TRBJ2-7; D remains ambiguous. CDR1 is MDHEN and CDR2 is SYDVKM in the germline V gene. The CDR3 has 15 amino acids. V was shortened by 8 bases and J by 2 bases, with 19 bases between the two germline ends. As DNA, the CDR3 is TGTGCCAGCCACGATTCGATAGGGAATGCCTACGAGCAGTACTTC. Translation gives CASHDSIGNAYEQYF.

As to this clonotype: Just one base apart from a much larger clone, this may be a read error. The chain couples TRBV9 to TRBJ2-7; possible D gene TRBD2, 6 bases. CDR3 size: 16 residues. The V gene's germline CDR1 is SGDLS and CDR2 YYNGEE. The CDR3 reads CTSSVAAGPTLYEQYF. CDR3 sequence (DNA): TGTACCAGCAGCGTAGCCGCGGGACCCACCCTCTACGAGCAGTACTTC.

The V gene is TRBV5-1, the J gene TRBJ2-1; D uncertain. The CDR3 is 14 residues long. CDR1 SGHRS and CDR2 YFSETQ come from the germline V gene. V gave up 1 base and J gave up 3 bases, with 8 bases separating them. CDR3: CASSLIQNYNEQFF. CDR3 bases: TGCGCCAGCAGCTTGATTCAGAACTACAATGAGCAGTTCTTC.

This clonotype was counted a few times. The genes are TRBV7-2 and TRBJ2-3, with no clear D. The CDR3 length is 13 residues. CDR1 and CDR2 (germline): SGHTA, FQGNSA. V shed 4 bases and J shed 7 bases, with 12 bases lying between them. The CDR3 region has the DNA TGTGCCAGCAGCTCCAGGACGGCTTATACGCAGTATTTT. Protein product: CASSSRTAYTQYF.

This clonotype was counted between two and nine times. The chain links TRBV6-1 to TRBJ1-1, with D perhaps matching TRBD1 (6 bases). Germline-derived CDR1 and CDR2 are MNHNS and SASEGT. Deletions cut 7 bases from V and 0 bases from J, with 12 bases between. This CDR3 has 14 amino acids. The CDR3, as DNA: TGTGCCAGCAATCCGGGACATTTGAACACTGAAGCTTTCTTT. Residues: CASNPGHLNTEAFF.

This clonotype was recorded at least ten times. This chain links TRBV15 with TRBJ2-7, with 9 bases lining up with TRBD2. V was pared by 11 bases and J by 10 bases, with 15 bases of the junction left unmatched. This CDR3 comprises 13 residues. Germline CDR1 is LNHNV and CDR2 is YYDKDF (reference sequence). The CDR3 is CAPKVAGDPAQYF. The CDR3 DNA sequence: TGTGCCCCGAAAGTAGCGGGAGACCCCGCCCAGTACTTC.

This clonotype was counted ten times or more. The chain uses TRBV2 and TRBJ2-1, with TRBD2 matching over 10 bases. CDR3 length: 15 amino acids. Germline values: CDR1 SNHLY, CDR2 FYNNEI. V shed 7 bases, J shed 4 bases, and the junction held 7 bases outside the gene matches. DNA of the CDR3: TGTGCCAGCACCCCCGGACTAGCGGAGTACAATGAGCAGTTCTTC. It encodes CASTPGLAEYNEQFF. The full variable domain, its missing parts supplied by reference TRBV2 and TRBJ2-1, is EPEVTQTPSHQVTQMGQEVILRCVPISNHLYFYWYRQILGQKVEFLVSFYNNEISEKSEIFDDQFSVERPDGSNFTLKIRSTKLEDSAMYFCASTPGLAEYNEQFFGPGTRLTVL.